The 10 T cell receptor beta chains presented below share a single source sample, sequenced in a study of identical twins. TCRdb recomputed calls from the 5' RACE reads with MiXCR, one row per CDR3 protein. Of hundreds of thousands of distinct CDR3 sequences in the sample, 8.5% to 9% are singletons; the top ten hold more than 0.75%. These data were also filed under a second study, of yellow fever vaccine responses in identical twins.

Material: PBMCs. The receptors here all came from a woman aged 18-29 years in good health.

This clonotype occurred many times. The genes are TRBV2 and TRBJ2-7; D is uncertain. V was cut by 7 bases and J by 0 bases, with 13 bases left in between. This CDR3 has 14 residues. The germline V gene has CDR1 SNHLY and CDR2 FYNNEI. The DNA for the CDR3 is TGTGCCAGCAAGGTTGGGCCAAACTCCTACGAGCAGTACTTC. Its translation: CASKVGPNSYEQYF.

V gene TRBV14 combines with J gene TRBJ2-7; the D is unclear. The germline V gene encodes CDR1 SGHDN and CDR2 FVKESK. This CDR3 has 15 residues. The V gene lost 5 bases and the J gene lost 0 bases, with 14 bases spanning the gap. CDR3 region: CASSFETNLSYEQYF. CDR3 coding DNA: TGTGCCAGCAGCTTCGAGACAAACCTCTCCTACGAGCAGTACTTC.

In this sample, this clonotype turned up a few times. J is TRBJ1-1 and V is TRBV3-1; D is possibly TRBD1 (6 bases). This CDR3 region has 14 residues. Germline assignment: CDR1 LGHDT and CDR2 YNNKEL (reference sequence). V lost 0 bases and J 6 bases, leaving 11 bases between the germline ends. The CDR3, as DNA: TGTGCCAGCAGCCAAGAATACCGGACAGCTGAAGCTTTCTTT. It yields the protein CASSQEYRTAEAFF. Combining the CDR3 with reference TRBV3-1 and TRBJ1-1 gives the whole variable domain DTAVSQTPKYLVTQMGNDKSIKCEQNLGHDTMYWYKQDSKKFLKIMFSYNNKELIINETVPNRFSPKSPDKAHLNLHINSLELGDSAVYFCASSQEYRTAEAFFGQGTRLTVV.

This clonotype has only a few counts. The V call is TRBV27, the J call TRBJ2-7; possible D gene TRBD2, 6 bases. V lost 8 bases, J lost 5 bases, and 16 bases lay in between. The CDR3 is made up of 13 amino acids. CDR1 MNHEY and CDR2 SMNVEV come from the germline V gene (reference sequence). CDR3 protein: CASGGLVVHEQYF. The CDR3 DNA reads as TGTGCCAGCGGGGGACTGGTAGTGCACGAGCAGTACTTC.

In this sample, this clonotype turned up a few times. The chain links TRBV4-3 to TRBJ2-1; D may match TRBD1 or TRBD2 (5 bases each). The CDR3 runs 14 residues. The germline V gene has CDR1 LGHNA and CDR2 YSLEER. V was cut by 1 base and J by 8 bases, with 12 bases left in between. Written as DNA, the CDR3 is TGCGCCAGCAGCCAAGGACACGGGGCCGATGAGCAGTTCTTC. It is translated as CASSQGHGADEQFF.

This clonotype was counted only a few times. This sequence joins TRBV24-1 and TRBJ2-1, with TRBD1 identical over 8 bases. The germline gives CDR1 KGHDR, CDR2 SFDVKD. The CDR3 totals 12 residues. J lost 12 bases, V lost 4 bases, and 4 bases had no gene match. The CDR3 protein is CATSEPQGVQFF. The CDR3, as DNA: TGTGCCACCAGTGAACCACAGGGGGTGCAGTTCTTC.

The gene calls are TRBV5-1 and TRBJ1-1; TRBD1 aligns across 9 bases. This CDR3 comprises 16 residues. The germline V gene encodes CDR1 SGHRS and CDR2 YFSETQ. Unmatched junction bases numbered 10, after V lost 4 bases and J lost 3 bases. CDR3 coding DNA: TGCGCCAGCAGCGAGTACCCGGACAGGGGATACACTGAAGCTTTCTTT. Amino acid sequence: CASSEYPDRGYTEAFF. Supplemented by reference TRBV5-1 and TRBJ1-1, the full variable domain reads KAGVTQTPRYLIKTRGQQVTLSCSPISGHRSVSWYQQTPGQGLQFLFEYFSETQRNKGNFPGRFSGRQFSNSRSEMNVSTLELGDSALYLCASSEYPDRGYTEAFFGQGTRLTVV.

Ten or more counts support this clonotype. The V gene is TRBV7-2, the J gene TRBJ2-5; D is unresolved. The CDR3 spans 15 residues. The ends were cut back, 7 bases at V and 2 bases at J, with 17 bases in the middle. Germline CDR1 is SGHTA and CDR2 is FQGNSA. The CDR3 loop is CASTQRIREQETQYF. For the CDR3, the DNA is TGTGCCAGCACCCAGAGGATTAGGGAACAAGAGACCCAGTACTTC.

This clonotype appeared a few times. The chain employs TRBV7-6 and TRBJ2-2; no firm D call. The V gene lost 1 base and the J gene lost 1 base, with 7 bases spanning the gap. The CDR3 has 15 amino acids. CDR1 is SGHVS and CDR2 is FNYEAQ in the germline V gene. The CDR3 region has the DNA TGTGCCAGCAGCTTAGTAGATCAGAACACCGGGGAGCTGTTTTTT. Its protein product is CASSLVDQNTGELFF.

As concerns this clonotype: A much larger clonotype is one base distant, so this may be a read error. The rearrangement links TRBV20-1 to TRBJ2-3, with TRBD2 matching over 12 bases. The CDR3 consists of 15 residues. CDR1 and CDR2 (germline): DFQATT, SNEGSKA (reference sequence). The CDR3 region has the DNA TGCATTGCTAGAAGGACTAGCGGGGGCACAGATACGCAGTATTTT. Protein: CIARRTSGGTDTQYF.